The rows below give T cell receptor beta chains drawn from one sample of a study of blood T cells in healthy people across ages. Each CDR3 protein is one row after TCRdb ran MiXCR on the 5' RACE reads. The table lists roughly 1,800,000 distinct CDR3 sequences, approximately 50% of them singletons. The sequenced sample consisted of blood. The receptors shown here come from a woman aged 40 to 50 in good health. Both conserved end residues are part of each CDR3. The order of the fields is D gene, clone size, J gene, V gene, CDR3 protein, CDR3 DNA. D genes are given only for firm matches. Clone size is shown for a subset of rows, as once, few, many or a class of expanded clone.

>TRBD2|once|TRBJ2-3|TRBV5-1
CASSLDPRGGSTDTQYF
TGCGCCAGCAGCTTGGACCCCCGGGGGGGTAGCACAGATACGCAGTATTTT
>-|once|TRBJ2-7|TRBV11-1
CASSLGLKVYEQYF
TGTGCCAGCAGCTTAGGGCTTAAGGTTTACGAGCAGTACTTC
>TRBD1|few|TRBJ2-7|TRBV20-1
CSAPNRDSSDEQYF
TGCAGTGCGCCCAACCGGGACAGTAGCGACGAGCAGTACTTC
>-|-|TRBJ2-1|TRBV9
CASSVAGPSYNEQFF
TGTGCCAGCAGCGTAGCAGGGCCCTCCTACAATGAGCAGTTCTTC
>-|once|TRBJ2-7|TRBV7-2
CASSIAPRGYEQYF
TGTGCCAGCTCTATTGCCCCGAGGGGCTACGAGCAGTACTTC
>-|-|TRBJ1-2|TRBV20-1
CSAALRDQGGYTF
TGCAGTGCTGCCCTCCGGGATCAAGGGGGCTACACCTTC
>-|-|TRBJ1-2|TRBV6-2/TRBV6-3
CASSRMNNYGYTF
TGTGCCAGCAGTCGGATGAACAACTATGGCTACACCTTC
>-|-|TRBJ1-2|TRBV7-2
CASSSKPPAGYGYTF
TGTGCCAGCAGCTCCAAGCCCCCCGCAGGCTATGGCTACACCTTC
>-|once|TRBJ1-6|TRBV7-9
CASSSEGLAPLHF
TGTGCCAGCAGCTCCGAGGGGTTAGCACCCCTCCACTTT
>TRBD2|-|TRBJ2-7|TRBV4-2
CASSQEILTRWGGEQYF
TGTGCCAGCAGCCAAGAAATACTTACCCGGTGGGGAGGGGAGCAGTACTTC
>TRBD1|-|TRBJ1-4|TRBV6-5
CASRKTGVATNEKLFF
TGTGCCAGCAGGAAAACAGGGGTCGCAACTAATGAAAAACTGTTTTTT
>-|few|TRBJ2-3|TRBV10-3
CAISGLAGFTDTQYF
TGTGCCATCAGTGGGCTAGCTGGGTTCACAGATACGCAGTATTTT
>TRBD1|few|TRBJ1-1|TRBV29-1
CSVPGQPQRETEAFF
TGCAGCGTTCCGGGACAGCCCCAGAGGGAGACTGAAGCTTTCTTT
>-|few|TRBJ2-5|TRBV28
CASSTIETQYF
TGTGCCAGCAGTACGATTGAGACCCAGTACTTC
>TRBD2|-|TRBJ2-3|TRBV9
CASSASGTSGGASLRTDTQYF
TGTGCCAGCAGCGCCTCCGGGACTAGCGGGGGGGCATCACTGCGTACAGATACGCAGTATTTT
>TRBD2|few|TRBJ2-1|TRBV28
CASRQGLAGVWNEQFF
TGTGCCAGCCGCCAGGGACTAGCGGGGGTATGGAATGAGCAGTTCTTC
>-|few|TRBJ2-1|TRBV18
CASSQQGGLNEQFF
TGTGCCAGCTCACAGCAGGGGGGATTGAATGAGCAGTTCTTC
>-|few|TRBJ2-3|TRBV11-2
CASSRRPGTDTQYF
TGTGCCAGCAGTCGGCGGCCCGGCACAGATACGCAGTATTTT
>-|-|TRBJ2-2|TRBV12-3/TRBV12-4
CASRRMGHQNTGELFF
TGTGCCAGCAGAAGAATGGGACACCAGAACACCGGGGAGCTGTTTTTT
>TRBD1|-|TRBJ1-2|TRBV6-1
CASSPPGQGAFYYGYTF
TGTGCCAGCAGTCCTCCGGGACAGGGGGCATTTTACTATGGCTACACCTTC
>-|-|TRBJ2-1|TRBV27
CASSLSPGGNEQFF
TGTGCCAGCAGTTTATCGCCAGGGGGGAATGAGCAGTTCTTC
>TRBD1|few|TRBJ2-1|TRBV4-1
CASSHIPPGTAPYNEQFF
TGCGCCAGCAGCCACATTCCTCCCGGGACAGCCCCCTACAATGAGCAGTTCTTC
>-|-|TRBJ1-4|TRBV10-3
CAISEPTGTNEKLFF
TGTGCCATCAGTGAACCGACAGGAACTAATGAAAAACTGTTTTTT
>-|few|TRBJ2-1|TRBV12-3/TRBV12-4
CASSFAPNEQFF
TGTGCCAGCAGTTTTGCCCCGAATGAGCAGTTCTTC
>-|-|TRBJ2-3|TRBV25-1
CASQGFSQYF
TGTGCCAGCCAGGGGTTCTCGCAGTATTTT
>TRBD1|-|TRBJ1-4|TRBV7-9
CASRGSRGAFEKLCF
TGTGCCAGCAGGGGTAGCAGGGGGGCCTTCGAAAAACTGTGTTTT
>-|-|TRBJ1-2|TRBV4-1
CASSQDISGANYGYTF
TGCGCCAGCAGCCAAGATATTTCAGGAGCTAACTATGGCTACACCTTC
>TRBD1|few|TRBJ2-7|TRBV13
CASSPRQGVNVQYF
TGTGCCAGCAGCCCGCGACAGGGGGTTAATGTACAGTACTTC
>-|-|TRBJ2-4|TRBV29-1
CSVESVDIQYF
TGCAGCGTTGAGTCCGTTGACATTCAGTACTTC
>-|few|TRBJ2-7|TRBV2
CASILGITSNYEQYF
-
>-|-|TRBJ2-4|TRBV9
CASSRNSGEQYF
TGTGCCAGCAGCAGAAACTCGGGGGAGCAGTACTTC
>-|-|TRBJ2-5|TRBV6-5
CASSDSMEETQYF
TGTGCCAGCAGTGACTCTATGGAAGAGACCCAGTACTTC
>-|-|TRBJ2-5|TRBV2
CASSSSWTFGETQYF
TGTGCCAGCAGTTCAAGCTGGACCTTTGGAGAGACCCAGTACTTC
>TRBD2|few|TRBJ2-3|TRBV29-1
CSVEIAGGISSTDTQYF
TGCAGCGTTGAAATAGCGGGGGGGATATCTAGCACAGATACGCAGTATTTT
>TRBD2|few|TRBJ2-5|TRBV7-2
CASSSLGGGVMETQYF
TGTGCCAGCAGCTCCCTCGGCGGGGGGGTCATGGAGACCCAGTACTTC
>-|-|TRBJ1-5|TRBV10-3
CAISDPGISGNQPQHF
TGTGCCATCAGTGATCCAGGGATTTCCGGCAATCAGCCCCAGCATTTT
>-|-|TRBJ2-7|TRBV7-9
CASSLGGGQWTYEQYF
TGTGCCAGCAGCTTAGGTGGGGGGCAGTGGACCTACGAGCAGTACTTC
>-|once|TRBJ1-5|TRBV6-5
CASRYVQGSNQPQHF
TGTGCCAGCAGGTACGTTCAGGGGAGCAATCAGCCCCAGCATTTT
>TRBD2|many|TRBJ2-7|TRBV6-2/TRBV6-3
CASSPGTTNSYEQYF
TGTGCCAGCAGCCCCGGGACTACGAATTCCTACGAGCAGTACTTC
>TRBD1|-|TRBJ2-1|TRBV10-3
CAISGKGTGDHNEQFF
TGTGCCATCAGTGGCAAAGGGACAGGGGACCACAATGAGCAGTTCTTC
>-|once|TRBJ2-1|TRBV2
CASSDWNEQFF
TGTGCCAGCAGTGACTGGAACGAGCAGTTCTTC
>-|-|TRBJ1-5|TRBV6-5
CASSDRLGQPQHF
TGTGCCAGCAGCGATAGGCTCGGTCAGCCCCAGCATTTT